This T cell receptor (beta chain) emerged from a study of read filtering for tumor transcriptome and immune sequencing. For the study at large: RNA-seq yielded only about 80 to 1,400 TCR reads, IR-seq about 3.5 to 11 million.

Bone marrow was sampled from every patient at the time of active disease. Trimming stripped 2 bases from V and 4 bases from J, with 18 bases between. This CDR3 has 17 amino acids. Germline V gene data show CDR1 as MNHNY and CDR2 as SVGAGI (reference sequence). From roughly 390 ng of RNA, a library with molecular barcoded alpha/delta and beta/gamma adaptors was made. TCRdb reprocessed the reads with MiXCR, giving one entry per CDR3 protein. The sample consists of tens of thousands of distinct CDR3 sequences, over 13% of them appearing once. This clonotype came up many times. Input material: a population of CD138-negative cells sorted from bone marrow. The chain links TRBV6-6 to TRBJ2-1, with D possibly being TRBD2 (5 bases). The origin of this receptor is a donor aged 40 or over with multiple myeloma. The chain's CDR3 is CASSYVPTSELYNEQFF. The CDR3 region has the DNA TGTGCCAGCAGTTACGTTCCCACTAGTGAACTTTACAATGAGCAGTTCTTC.